The sequence of this T cell receptor (beta chain) was determined in a study of T cell repertoires in cytomegalovirus infection. Study-level background: HLA-B-restricted CMV epitopes that are well studied, plus recently identified HLA-C-restricted ones, were used by the study. It was the public TCR beta signatures that indicated both CMV infection and matching HLA type. Study-wide findings and caveats: CMV-specific HLA-C-restricted TCR beta clonotypes dominated the ex vivo response. Summed public TCR beta family frequency identified CMV carriers bearing the relevant HLA.

In TCRdb, the reads were re-called with MiXCR into one record per CDR3 protein. The table records approximately 100,000 distinct CDR3 sequences, roughly 30% of them present only once. The CDR3 runs 12 residues. V lost 3 bases and J 5 bases, leaving 7 bases between the germline ends. Worth noting for this clonotype: No antigen is known for it.

The TCR was taken from a human donor in good health (CMV status not recorded). Some clones in this sample may be carry-over from other donors' samples. The V call is TRBV12-3 or TRBV12-4, the J call TRBJ2-5, with no clear D. Here the sequenced sample was CD8+ T cells from cultured PBMCs, taken from culture after CMV antigen stimulation. CDR3 bases: TGTGCCAGCAGTTTGTTGATCGAGACCCAGTACTTC. It encodes CASSLLIETQYF.